A single sample is the source of the 21 T cell receptor beta chains below, sequenced in a study of T cells in localized non-small cell lung cancer. Clones were read by immunoSEQ multiplex PCR, and TCRdb kept only the in-frame ones, dropping some. The profile covers under 20,000 clones, with roughly 90% appearing a single time and roughly 9.1% taken by the ten largest. Sequencing was performed on peripheral blood, taken before any cancer treatment. Receptors originate from a man aged 35 to 69 with stage I lung adenocarcinoma.

The V gene is TRBV7-6, the J gene TRBJ2-3; 9 positions agree with TRBD1. With V trimmed by 2 bases and J by 2 bases, 8 bases remained unmatched. The CDR3 spans 17 residues. The V gene's germline CDR1 is SGHVS and CDR2 FNYEAQ. CDR3 sequence reads: CASSLTGTGMYTDTQYF. CDR3 sequence (DNA): TGTGCCAGCAGCTTAACCGGGACAGGGATGTACACAGATACGCAGTATTTT.

The rearrangement uses TRBV5-1 and TRBJ2-5; D is uncertain. Germline V CDR1 and CDR2: SGHRS, YFSETQ. Deletions cut 6 bases from V and 3 bases from J, with 18 bases between. The CDR3 is 15 amino acids. CDR3 loop: CASTVGSPTKETQYF. CDR3 coding DNA: TGCGCCAGCACCGTAGGCTCCCCAACGAAAGAGACCCAGTACTTC.

This chain connects TRBV2 to TRBJ1-3; no reliable D call. CDR1 and CDR2 from the germline V gene are SNHLY and FYNNEI. Trimming removed 7 bases from V and 0 bases from J, with 7 bases in between. CDR3 length: 13 amino acids. The CDR3 region is CASKQDSGNTIYF. The CDR3 DNA follows: TGTGCCAGCAAGCAGGACTCTGGAAACACCATATATTTT.

This clone was counted between two and nine times. This chain connects TRBV19 to TRBJ1-6; 9 positions match TRBD1. The J segment lost 7 bases and the V segment lost 3 bases, leaving 4 bases of the junction unmatched. This CDR3 spans 15 amino acids. Germline-derived CDR1 and CDR2 are LNHDA and SQIVND (reference sequence). For the CDR3, the DNA is TGTGCCAGTAGTATTACCGGGACAGGGAATTCACCCCTCCACTTT. Its protein is CASSITGTGNSPLHF.

The chain links TRBV4-1 to TRBJ2-1; no reliable D call. The CDR3 runs 13 residues. V gave up 6 bases and J gave up 0 bases, with 6 bases separating them. The germline CDR1 and CDR2 sequences are MGHRA and YSYEKL. CDR3 bases: TGCGCCAGCAGGGGAAGCTCCTACAATGAGCAGTTCTTC. It yields the protein CASRGSSYNEQFF.

J is TRBJ2-7 and V is TRBV30; no definite D call. The V and J ends lost 0 bases and 4 bases respectively, with 16 bases between them. Germline V gives CDR1 GTSNPN, CDR2 SVGIG (reference sequence). The CDR3 length is 15 residues. CDR3 loop: CAWSVHGSLGYEQYF. CDR3 nucleotides: TGTGCCTGGAGTGTACATGGCTCCTTGGGATACGAGCAGTACTTC. The complete variable domain, with remaining parts taken from reference TRBV30 and TRBJ2-7, reads SQTIHQWPATLVQPVGSPLSLECTVEGTSNPNLYWYRQAAGRGLQLLFYSVGIGQISSEVPQNLSASRPQDRQFILSSKKLLLSDSGFYLCAWSVHGSLGYEQYFGPGTRLTVT.

The chain links TRBV4-1 to TRBJ2-7; 10 positions match TRBD1. The CDR3 consists of 17 residues. Per germline, CDR1 MGHRA and CDR2 YSYEKL. V lost 0 bases to trimming and J lost 2 bases; unmatched junction nucleotides: 7. CDR3 sequence (DNA): TGCGCCAGCAGCCAAGAGTATAGGACAGGGGGTCCCTACGAGCAGTACTTC. Protein sequence: CASSQEYRTGGPYEQYF.

V and J are TRBV19 and TRBJ2-1; D uncertain. This CDR3 is 13 amino acids long. The germline V gene has CDR1 LNHDA and CDR2 SQIVND (reference sequence). With 6 bases removed from V and 4 bases from J, the gap between germline ends came to 10 bases. CDR3 in amino acids: CASSPRQYNEQFF. The CDR3 region has the DNA TGTGCCAGTAGCCCTCGACAATACAATGAGCAGTTCTTC. The full variable domain, with the rest looked up from reference TRBV19 and TRBJ2-1, is DGGITQSPKYLFRKEGQNVTLSCEQNLNHDAMYWYRQDPGQGLRLIYYSQIVNDFQKGDIAEGYSVSREKKESFPLTVTSAQKNPTAFYLCASSPRQYNEQFFGPGTRLTVL.

Only one count was recorded for this clone. This sequence joins TRBV19 and TRBJ1-1; D gene unclear. This CDR3 comprises 12 residues. Germline CDR1 reads LNHDA; CDR2 reads SQIVND (reference sequence). V lost 6 bases and J lost 4, with 9 bases in between. The CDR3 here is CASRKGSTEAFF. The CDR3 DNA sequence: TGTGCCAGTAGGAAGGGTTCCACTGAAGCTTTCTTT.

This chain connects TRBV5-6 to TRBJ2-3; D is unclear. The length of the CDR3 is 11 residues. The germline gives CDR1 SGHDT, CDR2 YYEEEE. The ends were cut back, 3 bases at V and 2 bases at J, with 1 base in the middle. The CDR3 sequence is CASSSTDTQYF. CDR3 nucleotide sequence: TGTGCCAGCAGCTCCACAGATACGCAGTATTTT.

Worth noting for this clone: The sample holds other DNA sequences that translate to the same CDR3. The chain is built from TRBV9 and TRBJ2-3; D call uncertain. This CDR3 has 11 residues. The germline V gene encodes CDR1 SGDLS and CDR2 YYNGEE. The V gene lost 2 bases and the J gene lost 4 bases, with 2 bases spanning the gap. CDR3 region: CASSVADTQYF. The DNA for the CDR3 is TGTGCCAGCAGCGTCGCAGATACGCAGTATTTT.

The chain uses TRBV30 and TRBJ2-7, with 7 bases that match TRBD1. J lost 3 bases, V lost 5 bases, and 4 bases had no gene match. CDR1 is GTSNPN, CDR2 SVGIG, per germline (reference sequence). CDR3 length equals 12 residues. The CDR3 protein is CAWGDRDYEQYF. The CDR3 DNA follows: TGTGCCTGGGGGGACAGAGACTACGAGCAGTACTTC.

The chain couples TRBV6-4 to TRBJ2-6; 7 bases agree with TRBD2. The CDR3 consists of 15 residues. Germline loops: CDR1 MRHNA, CDR2 SNTAGT. J lost 0 bases, V lost 6 bases, and 2 bases had no gene match. The CDR3 loop reads CASRGGDSGANVLTF. CDR3 bases: TGTGCCAGCAGGGGGGGGGACTCTGGGGCCAACGTCCTGACTTTC.

The V gene is TRBV29-1, the J gene TRBJ2-3; 10 bases map to TRBD2. The germline V gene has CDR1 SQVTM and CDR2 ANQGSEA. The CDR3 covers 15 residues. The V and J ends lost 6 bases and 8 bases, in that order; junction bases with no gene match: 14. Written as DNA, the CDR3 is TGCAGCGTATGCCCCGGGACTAGCGACGGCGGTACGCAGTATTTT. Encoded protein: CSVCPGTSDGGTQYF.

V is TRBV5-1 and J is TRBJ2-1; tentatively, D is TRBD2 (7 bases). V was clipped by 0 bases and J by 10 bases, with 11 bases between them. This CDR3 region has 13 residues. CDR1 is SGHRS, CDR2 YFSETQ, per germline. CDR3 protein: CASSLEGGGEQFF. CDR3 bases: TGCGCCAGCAGCTTGGAGGGGGGAGGGGAGCAGTTCTTC.

The J gene is TRBJ2-1, the V gene TRBV6-1, with TRBD2 matching 7 bases. Per the germline V gene, CDR1 is MNHNS and CDR2 is SASEGT. V gave up 8 bases and J gave up 7 bases; unmatched junction bases: 14. The CDR3 length is 15 residues. CDR3 sequence: CASYEGGGTRNEQFF. The CDR3 DNA reads as TGTGCCAGCTACGAGGGCGGGGGAACTCGGAATGAGCAGTTCTTC.

The rearrangement links TRBV9 to TRBJ2-1; D is unclear. This CDR3 has 15 amino acids. The V end lost 2 bases, the J end lost 5 bases, and 14 bases lay between the germline ends. Germline V gives CDR1 SGDLS, CDR2 YYNGEE. In nucleotides, the CDR3 is TGTGCCAGCAGCGTCGGCGGTAGCCCAAACAATGAGCAGTTCTTC. Residues: CASSVGGSPNNEQFF.

The J gene is TRBJ1-1, the V gene TRBV7-3; D is undetermined. Trimming shortened V by 5 bases and J by 8 bases, and 15 bases separated the two germline ends. The CDR3 has 13 amino acids. Germline V gene sequence: CDR1 SGHTA, CDR2 FQGTGA. The CDR3 DNA sequence: TGTGCCAGCAGCAAAGGGAGGACCACGGAAGCTTTCTTT. This sequence encodes CASSKGRTTEAFF.

V and J are TRBV6-1 and TRBJ1-4; tentative D call: TRBD1 (6 bases). Trimming took off 8 bases at V and 1 base at J, with 14 bases between the two ends. Germline lookup yields CDR1 MNHNS and CDR2 SASEGT. This CDR3 has 15 amino acids. In DNA form, the CDR3 reads TGTGCCAGCGGGATATTCAGGGGAACTAATGAAAAACTGTTTTTT. Translated: CASGIFRGTNEKLFF.

V usage is TRBV6-1 and J usage is TRBJ2-7; perhaps D is TRBD1 or TRBD2 (5 bases each). Germline CDR1 reads MNHNS; CDR2 reads SASEGT. V dropped 2 bases and J dropped 4 bases, with 6 bases sitting between them. The CDR3 is 12 amino acids. For the CDR3, the DNA is TGTGCCAGCAGTGAATGGGGGTACGAGCAGTACTTC. It codes for CASSEWGYEQYF.

The rearrangement uses TRBV6-5 and TRBJ2-7; TRBD1 might be the D (6 bases). V was trimmed by 5 bases and J by 7 bases, leaving 18 bases between them. The CDR3 spans 14 residues. Germline V lookup: CDR1 MNHEY, CDR2 SVGAGI. CDR3 amino acids: CASSANRVVNEQYF. As DNA, the CDR3 is TGTGCCAGCAGTGCCAACAGGGTGGTGAATGAGCAGTACTTC.